The rows below give T cell receptor beta chains drawn from one sample of a study of cytomegalovirus exposure and HLA in healthy donors. Sequencing was performed with immunoSEQ multiplex PCR; in TCRdb, only in-frame clones are kept and a portion is missing. Of approximately 160,000 clones in the sample, over 85% were seen once. The sample was PBMCs. Receptors were obtained from a man between 18 and 35 years old in good health and CMV-seropositive. The CDR3 runs from the conserved cysteine through the conserved F or W. The D gene is left open where the match is weak. Clone sizes are given selectively: once, few, many, or a class where the clone is expanded.

>TRBD1|NA|TRBJ1-1|TRBV30
CAWTGQGYTEAFF
TGTGCCTGGACCGGACAGGGCTACACTGAAGCTTTCTTT
>NA|NA|TRBJ1-1|TRBV9
CASSVGGGAEAFF
TGTGCCAGCAGCGTAGGCGGGGGGGCTGAAGCTTTCTTT
>TRBD2|NA|TRBJ2-5|TRBV10-3
CAIRASGGTQETQYF
TGTGCCATCCGAGCTTCGGGAGGGACCCAAGAGACCCAGTACTTC
>TRBD1|NA|TRBJ1-2|TRBV18
CASSPPGQGGGYTF
TGTGCCAGCTCACCACCGGGACAGGGTGGCGGCTACACCTTC
>NA|NA|TRBJ2-3|TRBV5-1
CASKEASTDTQYF
TGCGCCAGCAAGGAGGCTAGCACAGATACGCAGTATTTT
>TRBD2|NA|TRBJ2-1|TRBV4-1
CASSQLGTSGTYNEQFF
TGCGCCAGCAGCCAATTAGGTACTAGCGGGACCTACAATGAGCAGTTCTTC
>TRBD2|NA|TRBJ2-3|TRBV10-3
CAISEFSVGGRTDTQYF
TGTGCCATCAGTGAGTTCTCGGTGGGCGGGAGAACAGATACGCAGTATTTT
>NA|NA|TRBJ1-1|TRBV9
CASSVAPETGEAFF
TGTGCCAGCAGCGTAGCTCCGGAGACCGGTGAAGCTTTCTTT
>TRBD1|few|TRBJ2-7|TRBV30
CAWRRPGQGNEQYF
TGTGCCTGGAGGCGGCCGGGACAGGGTAACGAGCAGTACTTC
>NA|once|TRBJ1-5|TRBV18
CASSDGGSSNQPQHF
TGTGCCAGCTCAGACGGGGGATCAAGCAATCAGCCCCAGCATTTT
>TRBD1|NA|TRBJ2-3|TRBV25-1
CANPPPDRLPDTQYF
TGTGCCAACCCCCCCCCGGACAGGCTGCCAGATACGCAGTATTTT
>NA|NA|TRBJ2-7|TRBV5-5
CASSPRSYEQYF
TGTGCCAGCAGCCCGAGGTCCTACGAGCAGTACTTC
>TRBD2|NA|TRBJ2-3|TRBV11-1
CASSLRLAGTDTQYF
TGTGCCAGCAGCTTAAGACTAGCGGGCACAGATACGCAGTATTTT
>TRBD2|NA|TRBJ2-7|TRBV15
CATSPGGGFRSSYEQYF
TGTGCCACCAGCCCCGGGGGGGGCTTCAGGAGCTCCTACGAGCAGTACTTC
>NA|NA|TRBJ1-5|TRBV19
CASSIDRESNQPQHF
TGTGCCAGTAGTATAGACAGGGAAAGCAATCAGCCCCAGCATTTT
>TRBD1|NA|TRBJ1-1|TRBV5-1
CASSLGQGATEAFF
TGCGCCAGCAGCTTGGGACAGGGTGCCACTGAAGCTTTCTTT
>TRBD1|NA|TRBJ1-5|TRBV6-1
CASSEEVGTGGDSSPQHF
TGTGCCAGCAGTGAAGAGGTTGGGACAGGGGGCGATTCTTCGCCCCAGCATTTT
>TRBD1|NA|TRBJ1-1|TRBV5-4
CASSSGTGSWDTEAFF
TGTGCCAGCAGCTCTGGGACAGGGTCGTGGGACACTGAAGCTTTCTTT
>NA|NA|TRBJ1-2|TRBV5-4
CASSATGSYGYTF
TGTGCCAGCAGCGCGACAGGCAGTTATGGCTACACCTTC
>NA|NA|TRBJ2-3|TRBV4-1
CASSQGLLASSTDTQYF
TGCGCCAGCAGCCAAGGGCTTCTAGCATCTAGCACAGATACGCAGTATTTT
>TRBD2|NA|TRBJ2-2|TRBV4-1
CASSPRGSGSPGELFF
TGCGCCAGCAGCCCCCGTGGTAGCGGGAGTCCCGGGGAGCTGTTTTTT
>TRBD1|NA|TRBJ1-1|TRBV27
CASSSQGVDTEAFF
TGTGCCAGCAGTTCTCAGGGGGTGGACACTGAAGCTTTCTTT
>NA|NA|TRBJ1-5|TRBV11-2
CASSLDFRVEQPQHF
TGTGCCAGCAGCTTAGATTTCAGGGTTGAGCAGCCCCAGCATTTT
>NA|NA|TRBJ1-1|TRBV4-1
CASSQVQGWDGNTEAFF
TGCGCCAGCAGCCAAGTCCAGGGCTGGGATGGGAACACTGAAGCTTTCTTT
>TRBD1|NA|TRBJ2-1|TRBV13
CASSDWDRGKNEQFF
TGTGCCAGCAGCGACTGGGACAGGGGGAAAAATGAGCAGTTCTTC
>NA|NA|TRBJ1-2|TRBV30
CAWRGKRGRSYGYTF
TGTGCCTGGAGAGGAAAGCGGGGCCGGTCATATGGCTACACCTTC
>TRBD1|NA|TRBJ2-5|TRBV10-3
CATGDRAYQETQYF
TGTGCCACCGGGGACAGGGCGTACCAAGAGACCCAGTACTTC
>NA|NA|TRBJ1-2|TRBV10-1
CASADEHEYGYTF
TGCGCCAGCGCCGATGAACACGAATATGGCTACACCTTC
>NA|NA|TRBJ1-2|TRBV28
CASSPGRVYGYTF
TGTGCCAGCAGTCCTGGCAGGGTCTATGGCTACACCTTC
>NA|NA|TRBJ2-1|TRBV2
CASSEWIGVDDEQFF
TGTGCCAGCAGTGAATGGATAGGGGTTGATGATGAGCAGTTCTTC
>NA|few|TRBJ2-7|TRBV7-9
CASSLATGELPYEQYF
TGTGCCAGCAGCTTAGCGACGGGGGAGCTACCGTACGAGCAGTACTTC
>NA|few|TRBJ2-7|TRBV19
CASSALAGNEQYF
TGTGCCAGTAGCGCCCTGGCCGGGAACGAGCAGTACTTC
>TRBD2|NA|TRBJ2-7|TRBV29-1
CSVVGGAGISYEQYF
TGCAGCGTTGTGGGGGGAGCGGGAATCTCCTACGAGCAGTACTTC
>TRBD2|NA|TRBJ2-3|TRBV27
CASKGGVGLAGAYTDTQYF
TGTGCCAGCAAAGGGGGGGTGGGACTAGCGGGAGCTTACACAGATACGCAGTATTTT
>NA|once|TRBJ2-1|TRBV7-6
CASSLDARDFYNEQFF
TGTGCCAGCAGCTTAGACGCTAGAGACTTCTACAATGAGCAGTTCTTC
>NA|NA|TRBJ1-1|TRBV9
CASSDRVGNTEAFF
TGTGCCAGCAGCGACAGGGTGGGGAACACTGAAGCTTTCTTT
>TRBD1|NA|TRBJ2-7|TRBV11-2
CASSPAGTGYREQYF
TGTGCCAGCAGCCCAGCTGGGACAGGGTATCGCGAGCAGTACTTC
>TRBD2|NA|TRBJ2-7|TRBV19
CASSLRTSGIAYEQYF
TGTGCCAGTAGTCTCCGGACTAGCGGGATCGCCTACGAGCAGTACTTC
>TRBD2|NA|TRBJ2-1|TRBV5-6
CASSPGLAGYNEQFF
TGTGCCAGCAGCCCGGGACTAGCGGGATACAATGAGCAGTTCTTC
>NA|NA|TRBJ2-6|TRBV27
CASSLSPGGTQVLTF
TGTGCCAGCAGTTTATCCCCGGGGGGCACCCAGGTCCTGACTTTC
>TRBD2|NA|TRBJ2-7|TRBV5-8
CASSLELAVYEQYF
TGTGCCAGCAGCTTGGAACTAGCGGTCTACGAGCAGTACTTC
>NA|NA|TRBJ2-7|TRBV5-4
CASSLAQGSYEQYF
TGTGCCAGCAGCTTGGCCCAGGGGTCCTACGAGCAGTACTTC
>NA|NA|TRBJ2-7|TRBV30
CAWGPGSVYEQYF
TGTGCCTGGGGGCCGGGATCCGTCTACGAGCAGTACTTC
>TRBD1|NA|TRBJ2-7|TRBV18
CASSQRTGPYEQYF
TGTGCCAGCTCACAGAGGACAGGACCCTACGAGCAGTACTTC
>TRBD1|NA|TRBJ2-1|TRBV5-1
CASATGTVYNEQFF
TGCGCCAGCGCCACCGGGACAGTCTACAATGAGCAGTTCTTC
>TRBD1|NA|TRBJ1-5|TRBV19
CASTPRQGLNQPQHF
TGTGCCAGTACCCCGCGACAGGGGCTTAATCAGCCCCAGCATTTT
>TRBD1|NA|TRBJ2-7|TRBV29-1
CSVEGTGQGDYEQYF
TGCAGCGTTGAAGGCACCGGACAGGGAGACTACGAGCAGTACTTC
>NA|NA|TRBJ2-7|TRBV7-6
CASSLVSPGEQYF
TGTGCCAGCAGCTTAGTATCGCCGGGCGAGCAGTACTTC
>TRBD1|NA|TRBJ1-3|TRBV11-3
CASSSRWTGENTIYF
TGTGCCAGCAGCTCTAGATGGACAGGGGAGAACACCATATATTTT
>NA|NA|TRBJ1-4|TRBV21-1
CASSMGQGESPQREKLFF
TGTGCCAGCAGCATGGGACAGGGGGAATCCCCTCAGCGGGAAAAACTGTTTTTT
>TRBD1|NA|TRBJ1-5|TRBV5-1
CASSPVDRADGNQPQHF
TGCGCCAGCAGCCCGGTCGACAGGGCGGATGGCAATCAGCCCCAGCATTTT